What follows are 18 T cell receptor beta chains derived from one specimen sequenced in a study of blood T cell repertoires in COVID-19. Some clones are missing from TCRdb's copy, which holds only in-frame ones; the method was immunoSEQ multiplex PCR. The sample contains 350,000 or so clones, more than 70% of which appear only once. Input material: peripheral blood. Receptors originate from a woman in her twenties or thirties with COVID-19, enrolled during active disease.

The J gene is TRBJ1-5, the V gene TRBV28, with D possibly TRBD1 on 5 matching bases. V gave up 8 bases and J gave up 0 bases, with 14 bases separating them. Germline V gene data show CDR1 as MDHEN and CDR2 as SYDVKM. CDR3 size: 15 residues. This CDR3 is CASCAGLYSNQPQHF. Here the CDR3 DNA reads TGTGCCAGCTGTGCGGGGCTGTATAGCAATCAGCCCCAGCATTTT.

The V call is TRBV3-1 (or the pseudogene TRBV3-2), the J call TRBJ2-5; 10 positions agree with TRBD1. The CDR3 covers 14 residues. Germline V gives CDR1 LGHDT, CDR2 YNNKEL (reference sequence). V was pared by 10 bases and J by 1 base, with 6 bases of the junction left unmatched. The CDR3 here is CATSGTGVQETQYF. The CDR3 nucleotides read TGTGCCACTTCCGGGACAGGGGTCCAAGAGACCCAGTACTTC.

The genes are TRBV28 and TRBJ1-2; no clear D. This CDR3 comprises 15 residues. The ends were cut back, 4 bases at V and 0 bases at J, with 12 bases in the middle. The V gene's germline CDR1 is MDHEN and CDR2 SYDVKM. For the CDR3, the DNA is TGTGCCAGCAGTTCCGACGGGAAAGCTAACTATGGCTACACCTTC. This translates into CASSSDGKANYGYTF.

The chain combines TRBV12-3 or TRBV12-4 with TRBJ1-5; 7 nucleotides agree with TRBD1. Losses at the gene ends were 5 bases for V and 5 bases for J; bases not matched to a gene: 3. The CDR3 extends over 13 amino acids. The chain's CDR3 is CASSGQEDQPQHF. The DNA of the CDR3 is TGTGCCAGCAGTGGACAGGAGGATCAGCCCCAGCATTTT.

The chain couples TRBV13 to TRBJ2-3; D is perhaps TRBD1 (6 bases). Trimming pared 5 bases from V and 7 bases from J, leaving 13 bases between. The length of the CDR3 is 13 residues. Germline-derived CDR1 and CDR2 are PRHDT and FYEKMQ (reference sequence). The CDR3 region is CASSPRTANTQYF. The CDR3 DNA follows: TGTGCCAGCAGCCCCAGGACAGCTAATACGCAGTATTTT.

The chain is built from TRBV2 and TRBJ2-7, with TRBD1 as a possible D gene (7 bases). Trimming took off 11 bases at V and 1 base at J, with 18 bases between the two ends. The length of the CDR3 is 14 residues. Germline CDR1 and CDR2: SNHLY and FYNNEI. CDR3 in amino acids: CAAQGGPLSYEQYF. The CDR3 coding sequence is TGTGCCGCCCAGGGGGGTCCGCTATCCTACGAGCAGTACTTC.

V usage is TRBV13 and J usage is TRBJ2-5; 8 nucleotides align to TRBD1. CDR1 and CDR2 (germline): PRHDT, FYEKMQ (reference sequence). V lost 5 bases, J lost 4 bases, and 3 bases stayed unmatched. This CDR3 contains 13 residues. CDR3 coding DNA: TGTGCCAGCAGCCTCGACAGGGGAGAGACCCAGTACTTC. It yields the protein CASSLDRGETQYF.

CDR3 loop: CASRDPGAASSGNTIYF. For the CDR3, the DNA is TGTGCCAGTAGAGACCCCGGAGCGGCCAGCTCTGGAAACACCATATATTTT. This chain joins TRBV19 and TRBJ1-3; D not certain. In germline, CDR1 is LNHDA, CDR2 SQIVND (reference sequence). Trimming stripped 6 bases from V and 0 bases from J, with 18 bases between. There are 17 residues in the CDR3.

The V call is TRBV12-3 or TRBV12-4, the J call TRBJ1-5, with D unresolved. The CDR3 has 13 residues. V lost 8 bases and J 4 bases, leaving 12 bases between the germline ends. The CDR3 loop is CASGRVRNQPQHF. The CDR3 coding sequence is TGTGCCAGCGGTCGGGTTCGTAATCAGCCCCAGCATTTT.

CDR3 sequence: CASSETQLTYEQYF. CDR3 bases: TGTGCCAGCAGTGAAACACAATTAACCTACGAGCAGTACTTC. V and J are TRBV6-1 and TRBJ2-7; no definite D call. The CDR3 spans 14 residues. CDR1 MNHNS and CDR2 SASEGT come from the germline V gene. The V and J ends lost 2 bases and 2 bases respectively, with 10 bases between them.

This clone is categorized as medium-sized. The V gene is TRBV6-1, the J gene TRBJ2-3; D is ambiguous. V was shortened by 2 bases and J by 0 bases, with 9 bases between the two germline ends. Germline V CDR1 and CDR2: MNHNS, SASEGT. The CDR3 consists of 15 residues. Here the CDR3 reads CASSESVGSTDTQYF. The CDR3 nucleotides are TGTGCCAGCAGTGAAAGCGTCGGTAGCACAGATACGCAGTATTTT.

Only a few counts were recorded for this clone. The same CDR3 can be traced to other DNA sequences in this sample. V is TRBV4-1 and J is TRBJ2-1; 8 bases line up with TRBD2. Germline assignment: CDR1 MGHRA and CDR2 YSYEKL. The CDR3 has 15 residues. V was clipped by 1 base and J by 7 bases; unmatched bases: 6. CDR3 region: CASSQGRGGRNEQFF. CDR3 bases: TGCGCCAGCAGCCAAGGTCGGGGGGGCCGGAATGAGCAGTTCTTC.

The rearrangement joins TRBV28 to TRBJ1-5, with 7 bases lining up with TRBD1. CDR3 length: 16 residues. Germline trimming cut 6 bases from V and 0 bases from J; bases unmatched to any gene: 8. Germline loops: CDR1 MDHEN, CDR2 SYDVKM. This chain's CDR3 is CASSPGQLYSNQPQHF. CDR3 bases: TGTGCCAGCAGCCCGGGACAGCTATATAGCAATCAGCCCCAGCATTTT.

The rearrangement joins TRBV2 to TRBJ2-3; tentative D call: TRBD1 (5 bases). This CDR3 spans 16 amino acids. The germline V and J ends were trimmed by 2 bases and 0 bases, with 12 bases remaining between them. Germline V gene sequence: CDR1 SNHLY, CDR2 FYNNEI. CDR3 DNA sequence: TGTGCCAGCAGTGAACCAAGGGGCTCCAGCACAGATACGCAGTATTTT. It encodes CASSEPRGSSTDTQYF.

This rearrangement joins TRBV9 to TRBJ2-1; weak D call: TRBD2 (7 bases). The CDR3 covers 15 residues. Trimming pared 4 bases from V and 9 bases from J, leaving 20 bases between. In germline, CDR1 is SGDLS, CDR2 YYNGEE. In DNA, the CDR3 is TGTGCCAGCAGCACTCAAACGGGGGGCATGGGTGAGCAGTTCTTC. Amino acids: CASSTQTGGMGEQFF.

The V and J genes are TRBV27 and TRBJ1-1; perhaps TRBD1 as D (6 bases). Trimming stripped 5 bases from V and 1 base from J, with 14 bases between. Per germline, CDR1 MNHEY and CDR2 SMNVEV (reference sequence). The CDR3 is 15 amino acids. CDR3 in amino acids: CASSPPRTANTEAFF. CDR3 nucleotide sequence: TGTGCCAGCAGTCCGCCCCGGACAGCGAACACTGAAGCTTTCTTT.

The V call is TRBV30, the J call TRBJ2-2; maybe TRBD1 (5 bases). The CDR3 consists of 14 residues. V lost 8 bases to trimming and J lost 0 bases, with 13 bases between them. Germline-derived CDR1 and CDR2 are GTSNPN and SVGIG (reference sequence). CDR3 sequence: CARTGFANTGELFF. The CDR3 DNA follows: TGTGCCCGAACAGGTTTCGCGAACACCGGGGAGCTGTTTTTT. The full variable domain, with the rest looked up from reference TRBV30 and TRBJ2-2, is SQTIHQWPATLVQPVGSPLSLECTVEGTSNPNLYWYRQAAGRGLQLLFYSVGIGQISSEVPQNLSASRPQDRQFILSSKKLLLSDSGFYLCARTGFANTGELFFGEGSRLTVL.

The J gene is TRBJ1-2, the V gene TRBV5-4; 8 bases fit TRBD1. There are 15 residues in the CDR3. The V segment lost 3 bases and the J segment 6 bases; nucleotides outside the gene matches: 10. In germline, CDR1 is SGHNT, CDR2 YYREEE (reference sequence). DNA of the CDR3: TGTGCCAGCAGCTCGCCTAATCTCAGGGGGCATGGCTACACCTTC. The encoded protein is CASSSPNLRGHGYTF.